Shown below are 2 T cell receptor beta chains from a single sample sequenced in a study of a mutant IDH1 vaccine in newly diagnosed glioma. Libraries were prepared by immunoSEQ multiplex PCR; TCRdb keeps only in-frame clonotypes and omits some of them. The sample carries 30,000 to 35,000 clones, over 75% recorded once. Antigen specificity for these receptors is unknown. Indicated time point: week 47, end of study. Alongside topical imiquimod, each dose of vaccine comprised 300 ug of mutant IDH1 20-mer peptide. Sample: PBMCs, taken from a glioma patient whose treatment included an IDH1 peptide vaccine. The source is a woman aged 40 to 49 with glioma.

The V call is TRBV4-2, the J call TRBJ1-2; D might be TRBD1 (6 bases). The CDR3 extends over 13 amino acids. Germline V gene lookup returns CDR1 LGHNA and CDR2 YNFKEQ. The ends were cut back, 4 bases at V and 2 bases at J, with 8 bases in the middle. CDR3 DNA sequence: TGTGCCAGCAGCCTCGGACAGAACTATGGCTACACCTTC. This sequence encodes CASSLGQNYGYTF.

The V gene is TRBV10-3, the J gene TRBJ2-3; TRBD2 aligns across 9 bases. Looked up from germline, CDR1 is ENHRY and CDR2 is SYGVKD. After removal of 6 bases from V and 4 bases from J, the junction contained 5 bases not matched to a gene. CDR3 size: 14 residues. The CDR3 loop is CAIRDSGSSDTQYF. The DNA of the CDR3 is TGTGCCATCAGAGATAGCGGGAGCTCAGATACGCAGTATTTT.